These T cell receptor beta chains were read from a single sample in a study of a mutant IDH1 vaccine in newly diagnosed glioma. No antigen has been identified for these receptors. The protocol was immunoSEQ multiplex PCR, while the TCRdb copy is restricted to in-frame clones and leaves out a portion. The sample includes about 32,000 clones, around 82% of them seen just once. The sequencing here drew on PBMCs, taken from a glioma patient whose treatment included an IDH1 peptide vaccine. These receptors all come from a man aged 25 to 45 with glioma. Each CDR3 is given with its conserved first and last residue. A D gene is named only where the DNA matches it firmly. Clone size is not always given. Where it is, it says once, few, many or a class for expanded clones.

length,D,J,size,V,CDR3,DNA
15,-,TRBJ1-5,-,TRBV19,CASSIWGNSNQPQHF,TGTGCCAGTAGTATCTGGGGGAATAGCAATCAGCCCCAGCATTTT
12,-,TRBJ1-1,-,TRBV28,CASSFGKARAFF,TGTGCCAGCAGTTTTGGAAAGGCCAGAGCTTTCTTT
14,TRBD1,TRBJ1-2,-,TRBV2,CASSRQGVNYGYTF,TGTGCCAGCAGTCGACAGGGGGTAAACTATGGCTACACCTTC
14,-,TRBJ1-5,few,TRBV30,CAWSVSHSNQPQHF,TGTGCCTGGAGTGTCAGCCATAGCAATCAGCCCCAGCATTTT
14,TRBD1,TRBJ1-4,-,TRBV5-1,CASSSGQGREKLFF,TGCGCCAGCAGCTCCGGACAGGGGAGGGAAAAACTGTTTTTT
14,TRBD2,TRBJ2-7,-,TRBV29-1,CSVEGSGGTYEQYF,TGCAGCGTTGAAGGTAGCGGGGGAACCTACGAGCAGTACTTC
15,-,TRBJ1-4,-,TRBV19,CASSGRRNYNEKLFF,TGTGCCAGTAGTGGACGACGGAATTATAATGAAAAACTGTTTTTT
14,TRBD2,TRBJ2-5,once,TRBV4-2,CASSQDQGGETQYF,TGTGCCAGCAGCCAAGATCAGGGAGGGGAAACCCAGTACTTC
15,TRBD2,TRBJ2-3,-,TRBV6-1,CASTRSGRGTDTQYF,TGTGCCAGCACCCGGAGCGGGAGAGGGACAGATACGCAGTATTTT
13,-,TRBJ2-7,-,TRBV2,CASSVSRIYEQYF,TGTGCCAGCAGTGTAAGCAGAATCTACGAGCAGTACTTC
13,-,TRBJ1-3,few,TRBV4-3,CASSQVRGNTIYF,TGCGCCAGCAGCCAAGTTCGGGGGAACACCATATATTTT
11,-,TRBJ2-5,-,TRBV7-6,CASSFRATQYF,TGTGCCAGCAGCTTTAGGGCGACCCAGTACTTC
13,-,TRBJ1-2,few,TRBV5-6,CASSLVVRAGYTF,TGTGCCAGCAGCTTAGTCGTCCGTGCTGGCTACACCTTC
17,-,TRBJ1-1,-,TRBV30,CAWQEGFKGQTNTEAFF,TGTGCCTGGCAGGAGGGGTTCAAGGGACAAACGAACACTGAAGCTTTCTTT
15,TRBD1,TRBJ1-5,-,TRBV7-9,CASSLGDRVNQPQHF,TGTGCCAGCAGCTTGGGGGACAGGGTTAATCAGCCCCAGCATTTT
17,-,TRBJ1-4,-,TRBV4-1,CASSQDPTSFRDEKLFF,TGCGCCAGCAGCCAAGACCCGACGTCCTTTAGGGATGAAAAACTGTTTTTT
15,TRBD1,TRBJ2-7,-,TRBV6-5,CASSYSSGQPYEQYF,TGTGCCAGCAGTTACTCATCGGGACAGCCTTACGAGCAGTACTTC
14,TRBD2,TRBJ2-1,-,TRBV29-1,CSVVRTSGVNEQFF,TGCAGCGTTGTCCGGACTAGCGGGGTGAATGAGCAGTTCTTC
15,TRBD2,TRBJ2-1,-,TRBV4-1,CASSQTTGGVGEQFF,TGCGCCAGCAGCCAAACCACCGGGGGGGTCGGTGAGCAGTTCTTC
14,-,TRBJ2-1,-,TRBV25-1,CASSPSGSYNEQFF,TGTGCCAGCAGTCCCTCCGGGTCTTACAATGAGCAGTTCTTC
15,-,TRBJ1-3,-,TRBV2,CASSATGYAGNTIYF,TGTGCCAGCAGTGCGACCGGATATGCTGGAAACACCATATATTTT
16,-,TRBJ1-5,-,TRBV4-1,CASSQETQSSNQPQHF,TGCGCCAGCAGCCAAGAGACCCAGAGTAGCAATCAGCCCCAGCATTTT
15,TRBD1,TRBJ1-5,-,TRBV30,CAWSVRTGMDQPQHF,TGTGCCTGGAGTGTACGGACAGGGATGGATCAGCCCCAGCATTTT